Below, one TCR beta chain is given with its context. Patients of the Seattle cohort, enrolled during active infection, were followed longitudinally. The V and J ends lost 1 base and 9 bases respectively, with 10 bases between them. Germline V gene lookup returns CDR1 SQVTM and CDR2 ANQGSEA. The CDR3 is made up of 13 amino acids. Only in-frame clones appear in the TCRdb table, and some are missing; sequencing was by immunoSEQ multiplex PCR. The sample records fewer than 450,000 clones, more than 70% being singletons. This entry belongs to a study of blood T cell repertoires in COVID-19. Study context: The United States, Italy and Spain were the sources of the acute and convalescent COVID-19 samples. PBMCs, B-cell-depleted T cells, or T cells were the source of the cDNA or gDNA that made up the material.

The sample comprised peripheral blood. This chain connects TRBV29-1 to TRBJ1-6, with D tentatively TRBD1 (6 bases). The TCR originated in a woman between 45 and 60 years old with COVID-19, enrolled during active disease. The CDR3 loop reads CSVEVAGASPLHF. For the CDR3, the DNA is TGCAGCGTTGAAGTGGCAGGGGCTTCACCCCTCCACTTT.